This TCR beta chain was found in a study of glioma-infiltrating T cells after dendritic cell vaccination. Study context: Patients received autologous tumor lysate-pulsed dendritic cell vaccination between about 2003 and 2013. Autologous tumor lysate was loaded overnight onto monocyte-derived dendritic cells grown seven days with IL-4 and GM-CSF. Study results and caveats: Estimated pretreatment TIL content predicted outcome after dendritic cell vaccination.

CDR3 length: 17 amino acids. V shed 0 bases, J shed 9 bases, and the junction held 10 bases outside the gene matches. Germline CDR1 and CDR2: LGHNT and FRNRAP. Time point reported: after dendritic cell vaccination, including at tumor progression/relapse. Patients had residual fresh-frozen tumor tissue and more than two years of survival data. Produced via immunoSEQ multiplex PCR; TCRdb's table is partial and in-frame only. The table lists fewer than 11,000 clones, 81% of them singletons. A remark on this clone: Antigen unknown.

Sequences were derived from blood, sampled after dendritic cell vaccination. The sequence derives from a human donor with glioblastoma. The chain uses TRBV12-5 and TRBJ2-1; 11 nucleotides match TRBD1. Here the CDR3 reads CASGLVLGTGGRFEQFF. The CDR3 bases are TGTGCTAGTGGTTTGGTACTGGGGACAGGGGGAAGATTTGAGCAGTTCTTC.